What follows are 3 T cell receptor beta chains derived from one specimen sequenced in a study of cytomegalovirus exposure and HLA in healthy donors. Use of 60 Vbeta and 13 Jbeta primers characterized the PCR. TCRdb's table, derived via immunoSEQ multiplex PCR, lists solely in-frame clones and lacks some. Of approximately 100,000 clones in the sample, approximately 80% were seen once. Input material: PBMCs. Source of these receptors: a female donor in good health and CMV-seropositive.

The chain links TRBV7-3 to TRBJ2-5, with 9 nucleotides matching TRBD2. CDR3 size: 16 residues. CDR1 is SGHTA, CDR2 FQGTGA, per germline. The trim removed 2 bases at V and 9 bases at J, leaving 13 bases unmatched. CDR3: CASSLAGTSRLEAQYF. The DNA of the CDR3 is TGTGCCAGCAGCTTAGCCGGGACTAGCAGGCTGGAGGCCCAGTACTTC.

This chain joins TRBV5-1 and TRBJ1-1; TRBD1 agrees at 9 bases. This CDR3 comprises 18 residues. Germline CDR1 is SGHRS and CDR2 is YFSETQ. Trimming at V came to 0 bases and at J to 0 bases, leaving 9 bases not matched to a gene. The CDR3 bases are TGCGCCAGCAGCTTGGGTTTTCGGACAGGGGAGGTGAACACTGAAGCTTTCTTT. This sequence encodes CASSLGFRTGEVNTEAFF.

The chain recombines TRBV5-5 with TRBJ1-3; D is unresolved. The CDR3 is 13 amino acids. V shed 8 bases and J shed 2 bases, with 11 bases lying between them. CDR1 is SGHKS, CDR2 YYEKEE, per germline (reference sequence). This CDR3 is CASQEGTGNTIYF. The DNA of the CDR3 is TGTGCCAGTCAGGAGGGTACTGGAAACACCATATATTTT.